This TCR beta chain was obtained from a study of T-cell memory formation after mild COVID-19. Overall study findings and caveats: Clones shrinking from day 15 to 85 showed even CD4/CD8 mixes; later expanders tilted CD4+.

In its sample, this clonotype was seen many times. The antigen is not known. One entry per CDR3 protein, called by TCRdb with MiXCR from the 5' RACE reads. The table records approximately 560,000 distinct CDR3 sequences, around 15% of them present only once. Trimming took 5 bases from V and 7 from J; bases not matched to a gene: 2. The CDR3 contains 13 residues. Germline V gives CDR1 DFQATT, CDR2 SNEGSKA (reference sequence). Material: PBMCs or a T cell subset sorted from them (not recorded which). This clonotype was obtained from an adult woman who had mild COVID-19 (a few samples of this study predate the infection). Cell type and time point are not known. V usage is TRBV20-1 and J usage is TRBJ2-2; 12 bases fit TRBD2. CDR3: CSAGGLAGGELFF. The CDR3, as DNA: TGCAGTGCTGGGGGACTAGCGGGCGGGGAGCTGTTTTTT.